The sequence of this T cell receptor beta chain was determined in a study of blood T cell repertoires in COVID-19 (dated by TCRdb to about 2020). General notes on the study: Samples from collaborators originated in the United States, Italy and Spain and spanned both the acute and convalescent phases of COVID-19. The dataset comprised deeply sampled blood TCRbeta repertoires from subjects exposed to, actively infected with, or recovered from COVID-19. Sample metadata almost always included a de-identified subject ID, COVID-19 status, age in years and sex. The samples were drawn from two sources: the first 160 participants of the ongoing ImmuneRACE study, and approximately 1,300 subjects contributed by 6 global collaborators. HLA class I and class II types, where available, came from metadata supplied by the sample provider rather than from assay-based typing. The prospective study material was composed of cDNA or gDNA derived from T cells, B-cell-depleted T cells, or PBMCs. The repertoires were released in a freely available public database meant as a resource for research on the immune response to SARS-CoV-2. Results and caveats for the whole study, not just this receptor: Clinical and demographic metadata were provided uncurated, with the amount varying by source and participant.

On this clone: Its specific antigen is unknown. Base qualities were left out, and no much larger clone turns up one base away.

TCRbeta CDR3 regions were amplified from genomic DNA using the immunoSEQ Assay, a bias-controlled multiplex PCR. As for the authors' bioinformatics: Within the assay, amplification of reference gene primers was used to estimate how many nucleated cells each sample contained. Sequence reads were collapsed and filtered to measure the absolute abundance of every unique TCRbeta CDR3 rearrangement. For each sample, productive Simpson clonality was calculated by taking the square root of Simpson's diversity index across productive rearrangements. TCRdb provides this immuneACCESS table in a form limited to in-frame rearrangements. Some clones are lacking; in checked studies, under half of them reflect an unresolved V gene, and why the rest are absent is not known. From that table come the V and J calls and clone size; the DNA was used to work out D and trimming. For this sample there are about 190,000 clones; about four fifths appear just once. Jointly, the top ten make up 5.1% of the sample.

Trimming removed 7 bases from V and 1 base from J, leaving 13 bases between the germline ends. For CDR1 and CDR2, the germline V gene lists SGHAT and FQNNGV. The CDR3 contains 14 residues, cysteine and phenylalanine counted. Of the read, only the CDR3 DNA is kept; its 42 bases are in frame from base 1. Whole blood was collected in K2EDTA tubes by collaborating institutions according to the institutions' own protocols. For TCRbeta analysis, collaborators shipped samples as frozen whole blood, isolated PBMCs, or DNA extracted from either of those sample types. The source material was peripheral blood. This chain is built from TRBV11-2 and TRBJ1-1, with no D gene named confidently. The origin of this receptor is an older woman with active or convalescent COVID-19. The DNA reads TGTGCCAGCAACCCATCCCACGGGAACACTGAAGCTTTCTTT. This translates into CASNPSHGNTEAFF. The variable domain in full, with residues beyond the CDR3 obtained from the reference TRBV11-2 and TRBJ1-1 genes, is EAGVAQSPRYKIIEKRQSVAFWCNPISGHATLYWYQQILGQGPKLLIQFQNNGVVDDSQLPKDRFSAERLKGVDSTLKIQPAKLEDSAVYLCASNPSHGNTEAFFGQGTRLTVV.